Each of the 23 T cell receptor beta chains below was sequenced from the same sample in a study of blood T cell repertoires in COVID-19. Sequencing used immunoSEQ multiplex PCR; TCRdb keeps in-frame clones, though not all of them. The sample comprises some 110,000 clones, roughly 85% of which are singletons, and around 2% rests with the top ten. Specimen: peripheral blood. All receptors come from a man aged 25-40 years with acute or convalescent COVID-19.

The rearrangement uses TRBV7-9 and TRBJ2-1; the match to TRBD2 covers 13 bases. The V gene end was trimmed by 3 bases and the J gene end by 7 bases; junction bases not matched to a gene: 3. The CDR3 length is 15 residues. Germline V lookup: CDR1 SEHNR, CDR2 FQNEAQ (reference sequence). The CDR3 DNA follows: TGTGCCAGCAGCTTGGAGACTAGCGGGGGGAATGAGCAGTTCTTC. Translated, it gives CASSLETSGGNEQFF.

The chain has TRBV7-3 and TRBJ2-1; D perhaps matches TRBD1 (5 bases). V lost 1 base, J lost 7 bases, and 14 bases lay in between. CDR3 size: 15 residues. Germline V lookup: CDR1 SGHTA, CDR2 FQGTGA. The CDR3 DNA reads as TGTGCCAGCAGCTTAAGGGAAGATAGGGGTAATGAGCAGTTCTTC. Encoded protein: CASSLREDRGNEQFF.

The rearrangement uses TRBV4-2 and TRBJ2-2; D is perhaps TRBD2 (6 bases). The V and J ends lost 0 bases and 7 bases respectively, with 9 bases between them. Germline V gene data show CDR1 as LGHNA and CDR2 as YNFKEQ. CDR3 length equals 14 residues. CDR3 region: CASSQDLGGGELFF. In nucleotides, the CDR3 is TGTGCCAGCAGCCAAGATTTGGGGGGCGGGGAGCTGTTTTTT.

The J gene is TRBJ1-2, the V gene TRBV3-1 (or the pseudogene TRBV3-2); D not certain. In germline, CDR1 is LGHDT, CDR2 YNNKEL (reference sequence). V dropped 4 bases and J dropped 8 bases, with 17 bases sitting between them. There are 14 residues in the CDR3. This chain's CDR3 is CASSPRTQAKGYTF. CDR3 coding DNA: TGTGCCAGCAGCCCGCGGACTCAAGCTAAAGGCTACACCTTC.

Only one count was recorded for this clone. The J gene is TRBJ2-1, the V gene TRBV19, with D possibly TRBD1 on 5 matching bases. Trimming took 6 bases from V and 8 from J, leaving 20 bases between them. Germline V lookup: CDR1 LNHDA, CDR2 SQIVND (reference sequence). The CDR3 contains 15 residues. The CDR3 protein is CASRRQIGVSDEQFF. The CDR3 bases are TGTGCCAGTAGGAGACAGATTGGTGTATCTGATGAGCAGTTCTTC.

The table lists this clone with a few counts. CDR3 nucleotides: TGTGCCAGCAGTTGCGGACTAGCGGGAGAGTTTGAGCAGTACGTC. It is translated as CASSCGLAGEFEQYV. The chain links TRBV27 to TRBJ2-7, with TRBD2 identical over 13 bases. J lost 7 bases, V lost 4 bases, and 7 bases had no gene match. The CDR3 has 15 amino acids. CDR1 and CDR2 from the germline V gene are MNHEY and SMNVEV (reference sequence).

This chain joins TRBV5-6 and TRBJ1-6; no clear D gene. Germline CDR1 SGHDT, CDR2 YYEEEE. The CDR3 covers 14 residues. V shed 0 bases and J shed 8 bases, with 9 bases lying between them. Written as DNA, the CDR3 is TGTGCCAGCAGCTTGGGCCCAGCGGATTCACCCCTCCACTTT. Translating gives CASSLGPADSPLHF.

The rearrangement links TRBV9 to TRBJ2-7; weak D call: TRBD2 (5 bases). Trimming removed 0 bases at V and 2 bases at J, with 12 bases between. Looked up from germline, CDR1 is SGDLS and CDR2 is YYNGEE. This CDR3 spans 15 amino acids. CDR3 sequence: CASSVVPSRAYEQYF. CDR3 sequence (DNA): TGTGCCAGCAGCGTAGTGCCTAGCCGAGCCTACGAGCAGTACTTC.

This rearrangement joins TRBV10-2 to TRBJ1-6, with D possibly being TRBD1 (5 bases). CDR3 length equals 11 residues. V was shortened by 6 bases and J by 12 bases, with 9 bases between the two germline ends. The germline V gene has CDR1 WSHSY and CDR2 SAAADI. The CDR3 region is CASSLGGPLHF. Written as DNA, the CDR3 is TGCGCCAGCAGCCTGGGGGGACCCCTCCACTTT.

The rearrangement links TRBV4-2 to TRBJ1-2; the match to TRBD1 covers 7 bases. From germline, CDR1 is LGHNA and CDR2 YNFKEQ. Trimming at V came to 0 bases and at J to 8 bases, leaving 6 bases not matched to a gene. The CDR3 contains 14 residues. The CDR3 region has the DNA TGTGCCAGCAGCCAAGAGAACAGGGGAGACGGCTACACCTTC. This gives the protein CASSQENRGDGYTF.

This chain uses TRBV2 with TRBJ1-2, with 7 bases aligning to TRBD1. With V trimmed by 5 bases and J by 4 bases, 4 bases remained unmatched. This CDR3 has 13 amino acids. Germline V gene lookup returns CDR1 SNHLY and CDR2 FYNNEI. The CDR3 spells CASSLQGRYGYTF. Here the CDR3 DNA reads TGTGCCAGCAGTCTACAGGGGCGCTATGGCTACACCTTC.

The gene calls are TRBV5-6 and TRBJ2-5; TRBD2 aligns across 7 bases. CDR3 length: 14 amino acids. Germline V lookup: CDR1 SGHDT, CDR2 YYEEEE. V was pared by 2 bases and J by 2 bases, with 3 bases of the junction left unmatched. The CDR3 spells CASSFSLAQETQYF. CDR3 in DNA: TGTGCCAGCAGCTTCTCACTAGCGCAAGAGACCCAGTACTTC.

J is TRBJ1-5 and V is TRBV4-1; D not resolved. This CDR3 region has 14 residues. V was clipped by 1 base and J by 5 bases, with 9 bases between them. The germline V gene encodes CDR1 MGHRA and CDR2 YSYEKL. The chain's CDR3 is CASSQAHGDQPQHF. CDR3 DNA sequence: TGCGCCAGCAGCCAAGCCCACGGGGATCAGCCCCAGCATTTT.

The rearrangement joins TRBV11-2 to TRBJ1-1, with D tentatively TRBD1 (6 bases). This CDR3 comprises 15 residues. With 3 bases removed from V and 3 bases from J, the gap between germline ends came to 14 bases. Germline V gene data show CDR1 as SGHAT and CDR2 as FQNNGV. The CDR3, as DNA: TGTGCCAGCAGCTTGGCCGGGACACTATACACTGAAGCTTTCTTT. Amino acid sequence: CASSLAGTLYTEAFF.

This chain joins TRBV5-4 and TRBJ2-2; D is possibly TRBD1 (5 bases). From germline, CDR1 is SGHNT and CDR2 YYREEE (reference sequence). V lost 0 bases and J lost 4, with 10 bases in between. This CDR3 is 15 amino acids long. The CDR3: CASSLEQGGTGELFF. The CDR3 DNA is TGTGCCAGCAGCTTGGAGCAGGGTGGCACCGGGGAGCTGTTTTTT.

The chain combines TRBV5-4 with TRBJ2-2; 12 nucleotides align to TRBD2. This CDR3 has 17 residues. V gave up 3 bases and J gave up 3 bases; unmatched junction bases: 6. Germline CDR1 is SGHNT and CDR2 is YYREEE (reference sequence). The CDR3 DNA is TGTGCCAGCAGCTCGAAACTAGCGGGGGGCCACACCGGGGAGCTGTTTTTT. Protein sequence: CASSSKLAGGHTGELFF.

The chain combines TRBV30 with TRBJ2-3; no clear D gene. With 3 bases removed from V and 6 bases from J, the gap between germline ends came to 13 bases. The CDR3 loop spans 13 amino acids. CDR1 is GTSNPN, CDR2 SVGIG, per germline (reference sequence). The CDR3 spells CAWSLTGSDTQYF. As DNA, the CDR3 is TGTGCCTGGAGCTTAACCGGGTCGGATACGCAGTATTTT.

The gene calls are TRBV3-1 (or the pseudogene TRBV3-2) and TRBJ1-2; 9 bases line up with TRBD1. There are 12 residues in the CDR3. Per germline, CDR1 LGHDT and CDR2 YNNKEL (reference sequence). V gave up 6 bases and J gave up 6 bases; unmatched junction bases: 2. DNA of the CDR3: TGTGCCAGCAGTGGGACAGGGAATGGCTACACCTTC. Residues: CASSGTGNGYTF.

This chain joins TRBV4-1 and TRBJ2-2; TRBD2 matches at 7 bases. The CDR3 extends over 17 amino acids. Germline lookup yields CDR1 MGHRA and CDR2 YSYEKL. Trimming cost V 0 bases and J 5 bases; bases outside gene matches: 9. CDR3 in DNA: TGCGCCAGCAGCCAAGAAGGGGCGGGAGCGGGGACCGGGGAGCTGTTTTTT. Translating it yields CASSQEGAGAGTGELFF.

This chain connects TRBV7-8 to TRBJ2-7, with D possibly matching TRBD1 (5 bases). The CDR3 loop spans 13 amino acids. V gave up 5 bases and J gave up 7 bases, with 15 bases separating them. Germline CDR1 reads SGHVS; CDR2 reads FQNEAQ. The CDR3 loop reads CASSLRQRGEQYV. The CDR3 coding sequence is TGTGCCAGCAGCCTCCGACAGCGTGGTGAGCAGTACGTC.

The chain has TRBV3-1 (or the pseudogene TRBV3-2) and TRBJ2-1; the D gene is possibly TRBD2 (6 bases). The CDR3 is 14 amino acids. V was cut by 3 bases and J by 12 bases, with 18 bases left in between. Germline V gene sequence: CDR1 LGHDT, CDR2 YNNKEL (reference sequence). CDR3 residues: CASSQATNRDSQFF. CDR3 nucleotides: TGTGCCAGCAGCCAGGCCACGAACCGGGACTCGCAGTTCTTC.

The CDR3 DNA reads as TGTGCCAGCAGTGCCTTCCAGCCAGGGGGGAGCACTGAAGCTTTCTTT. It encodes CASSAFQPGGSTEAFF. The V call is TRBV25-1, the J call TRBJ1-1, with TRBD1 matching over 7 bases. The germline V gene has CDR1 MGHDK and CDR2 SYGVNS. The CDR3 has 16 residues. With 4 bases clipped from V and 4 bases from J, the junction kept 12 bases outside the gene matches.

The V gene is TRBV18, the J gene TRBJ2-3, with 8 bases that match TRBD1. The CDR3 is 16 amino acids. Germline CDR1 KGHSH, CDR2 LQKENI. The V and J ends lost 6 bases and 4 bases, in that order; junction bases with no gene match: 12. The DNA of the CDR3 is TGTGCCAGCTCTCGCGGACAGGGAATATCGCCAGATACGCAGTATTTT. Translated: CASSRGQGISPDTQYF.